The 27 T cell receptor beta chains in this list originate from one sample, sequenced in a study of blood T cell repertoires in COVID-19. The data were produced by immunoSEQ multiplex PCR, yet TCRdb's version contains in-frame clones alone and is incomplete. The table records fewer than 350,000 clones, 75% to 90% of them present only once. The sequencing input was peripheral blood. These receptor sequences come from a woman aged 25 to 39 who had recovered from COVID-19.

This clone has only a few counts. The chain carries TRBV5-1 and TRBJ2-3; 8 bases map to TRBD2. CDR1 and CDR2 (germline): SGHRS, YFSETQ. V dropped 4 bases and J dropped 4; count of bases not matched to a gene: 5. The CDR3 totals 14 residues. For the CDR3, the DNA is TGCGCCAGCAGCGCCGGGACTAGGGCAGATACGCAGTATTTT. This sequence encodes CASSAGTRADTQYF.

This clone appeared once. This chain links TRBV5-4 with TRBJ2-7; weak D call: TRBD2 (7 bases). Germline CDR1 SGHNT, CDR2 YYREEE (reference sequence). Between the trimmed V and J ends, which lost 4 bases and 0 bases, there was a span of 14 bases. CDR3 length equals 15 residues. CDR3 sequence: CASSRLGGDSYEQYF. CDR3 bases: TGTGCCAGCAGCCGATTAGGGGGGGACTCCTACGAGCAGTACTTC. Full variable domain (missing parts from reference TRBV5-4 and TRBJ2-7): ETGVTQSPTHLIKTRGQQVTLRCSSQSGHNTVSWYQQALGQGPQFIFQYYREEENGRGNFPPRFSGLQFPNYSSELNVNALELDDSALYLCASSRLGGDSYEQYFGPGTRLTVT.

This clone was picked up one time. CDR3 residues: CAASGQGASEAFF. CDR3 nucleotides: TGTGCCGCATCAGGACAGGGGGCTTCTGAAGCTTTCTTT. The chain recombines TRBV5-5 with TRBJ1-1; 11 bases are shared with TRBD1. Per the germline V gene, CDR1 is SGHKS and CDR2 is YYEKEE (reference sequence). V shed 10 bases, J shed 6 bases, and the junction held 8 bases outside the gene matches. This CDR3 is built from 13 residues.

This rearrangement joins TRBV7-6 to TRBJ1-4, with unresolved D. The CDR3 covers 13 residues. Per the germline V gene, CDR1 is SGHVS and CDR2 is FNYEAQ. Trimming removed 11 bases at V and 8 bases at J, with 18 bases between. The CDR3 protein is CARSWGWREKLFF. The CDR3 DNA reads TGTGCCCGATCCTGGGGTTGGAGGGAAAAACTGTTTTTT.

Notes on this clone: Other DNA sequences within the sample encode an identical CDR3. The J gene is TRBJ2-1, the V gene TRBV28; no definite D call. CDR1 is MDHEN, CDR2 SYDVKM, per germline. The CDR3 runs to 15 residues. The V end was cut by 5 bases, the J end by 0 bases, with 11 bases between. The CDR3 is CASSLGSSSYNEQFF. DNA for the CDR3: TGTGCCAGCAGTCTCGGGTCTAGCTCCTACAATGAGCAGTTCTTC.

V and J are TRBV25-1 and TRBJ2-3, with 7 nucleotides matching TRBD1. The germline gives CDR1 MGHDK, CDR2 SYGVNS. With 3 bases clipped from V and 6 bases from J, the junction kept 6 bases outside the gene matches. The CDR3 spans 14 residues. CDR3 loop: CASSDLRGMDTQYF. The CDR3, as DNA: TGTGCCAGCAGTGACCTCAGGGGGATGGATACGCAGTATTTT.

This clone was counted a few times. The CDR3: CASSQDSGSTIYGYTF. For the CDR3, the DNA is TGCGCCAGCAGCCAAGACTCAGGGTCTACGATCTATGGCTACACCTTC. The chain combines TRBV4-1 with TRBJ1-2, with a tentative D call TRBD1 (5 bases). The CDR3 loop spans 16 amino acids. Trimming removed 0 bases from V and 4 bases from J, with 15 bases in between. Germline V gene sequence: CDR1 MGHRA, CDR2 YSYEKL.

In its sample, this clone was seen once. The same CDR3 also results from other DNA sequences found in this sample. The chain is built from TRBV30 and TRBJ2-5; 9 nucleotides agree with TRBD2. This CDR3 is built from 14 residues. CDR1 and CDR2 from the germline V gene are GTSNPN and SVGIG (reference sequence). V was pared by 0 bases and J by 2 bases, with 1 base of the junction left unmatched. CDR3 residues: CAWSVRGGQETQYF. CDR3 in DNA: TGTGCCTGGAGTGTGCGGGGGGGACAAGAGACCCAGTACTTC.

The V call is TRBV5-4, the J call TRBJ2-5; the D is unclear. Trimming cost V 2 bases and J 0 bases, with 5 bases left between them. There are 13 residues in the CDR3. The germline V gene encodes CDR1 SGHNT and CDR2 YYREEE (reference sequence). This CDR3 reads CASSFADQETQYF. The CDR3 coding sequence is TGTGCCAGCAGCTTCGCAGACCAAGAGACCCAGTACTTC.

The chain employs TRBV30 and TRBJ1-5; the D gene is possibly TRBD1 (6 bases). This CDR3 spans 13 amino acids. Per germline, CDR1 GTSNPN and CDR2 SVGIG (reference sequence). V was clipped by 2 bases and J by 10 bases, with 15 bases between them. The CDR3 DNA reads as TGTGCCTGGAGTCCAGGGGACCCGGGTCCCCAGCATTTT. Protein product: CAWSPGDPGPQHF. Together with reference TRBV30 and TRBJ1-5, the CDR3 gives the full variable domain: SQTIHQWPATLVQPVGSPLSLECTVEGTSNPNLYWYRQAAGRGLQLLFYSVGIGQISSEVPQNLSASRPQDRQFILSSKKLLLSDSGFYLCAWSPGDPGPQHFGDGTRLSIL.

The V and J genes are TRBV7-9 and TRBJ2-2; TRBD2 agrees at 8 bases. V was clipped by 5 bases and J by 6 bases; unmatched bases: 8. CDR3 length equals 15 residues. Germline V CDR1 and CDR2: SEHNR, FQNEAQ (reference sequence). The CDR3 spells CASSKPGLGAGELFF. CDR3 coding DNA: TGTGCCAGCAGCAAACCGGGACTAGGGGCCGGGGAGCTGTTTTTT.

CDR3 protein: CASSSGLAGTHPDLTDTQYF. The CDR3 bases are TGTGCCAGCAGTTCCGGACTAGCGGGAACCCACCCCGATTTGACAGATACGCAGTATTTT. The chain has TRBV28 and TRBJ2-3, with TRBD2 matching over 12 bases. The CDR3 has 20 residues. Germline CDR1 reads MDHEN; CDR2 reads SYDVKM. Trimming at V came to 4 bases and at J to 3 bases, leaving 17 bases not matched to a gene.

The V gene is TRBV5-4, the J gene TRBJ1-4; maybe TRBD1 (6 bases). Germline V CDR1 and CDR2: SGHNT, YYREEE (reference sequence). V lost 4 bases and J 3 bases, leaving 10 bases between the germline ends. This CDR3 comprises 14 residues. CDR3 coding DNA: TGTGCCAGCAGCCCGGACAGATCTAATGAAAAACTGTTTTTT. Its translation: CASSPDRSNEKLFF.

This clone was observed once. V is TRBV5-1 and J is TRBJ2-1, with D possibly being TRBD2 (5 bases). CDR3 size: 12 residues. Trimming stripped 4 bases from V and 4 bases from J, with 6 bases between. Germline lookup yields CDR1 SGHRS and CDR2 YFSETQ. CDR3 amino acids: CASSRDYNEQFF. As DNA, the CDR3 is TGCGCCAGCAGCCGGGATTACAATGAGCAGTTCTTC.

As to this clone: Other DNA sequences in the sample encode the same CDR3. The chain has TRBV3-1 (or the pseudogene TRBV3-2) and TRBJ2-7, with D possibly matching TRBD1 (6 bases). The germline V gene encodes CDR1 LGHDT and CDR2 YNNKEL (reference sequence). The CDR3 contains 15 residues. Trimming pared 0 bases from V and 3 bases from J, leaving 12 bases between. CDR3 amino acids: CASSQDSGQSYEQYF. As DNA, the CDR3 is TGTGCCAGCAGCCAAGATTCTGGACAGAGCTACGAGCAGTACTTC.

This sequence joins TRBV2 and TRBJ2-1, with TRBD2 matching 10 bases. The germline V gene encodes CDR1 SNHLY and CDR2 FYNNEI. The V and J ends lost 5 bases and 7 bases, in that order; junction bases with no gene match: 8. This CDR3 comprises 15 residues. As DNA, the CDR3 is TGTGCCAGCAGTACCTCGGGACTAGCGAGAAATGAGCAGTTCTTC. It translates to CASSTSGLARNEQFF.

The rearrangement uses TRBV5-1 and TRBJ2-3, with 7 bases fitting TRBD2. Unmatched junction bases numbered 9, after V lost 4 bases and J lost 1 base. The CDR3 length is 16 residues. Germline lookup yields CDR1 SGHRS and CDR2 YFSETQ. CDR3 sequence reads: CASSTGLGSGTDTQYF. In nucleotides, the CDR3 is TGCGCCAGCAGCACCGGACTAGGTTCTGGCACAGATACGCAGTATTTT.

CDR3: CASRSGSSNTEAFF. The CDR3 DNA sequence: TGTGCCAGCAGAAGCGGCAGCTCTAACACTGAAGCTTTCTTT. The chain joins TRBV6-5 to TRBJ1-1; D is unresolved. CDR1 MNHEY and CDR2 SVGAGI come from the germline V gene. The CDR3 loop spans 14 amino acids. Trimming stripped 6 bases from V and 2 bases from J, with 13 bases between.

The chain is built from TRBV5-5 and TRBJ1-2, with TRBD1 identical over 7 bases. J lost 4 bases, V lost 4 bases, and 4 bases had no gene match. CDR3 length: 13 residues. Per germline, CDR1 SGHKS and CDR2 YYEKEE (reference sequence). The CDR3 bases are TGTGCCAGCAGCCTGGGACAGAGCTATGGCTACACCTTC. Amino acids: CASSLGQSYGYTF.

The V call is TRBV9, the J call TRBJ2-1, with 8 bases lining up with TRBD2. CDR3 length equals 15 residues. In germline, CDR1 is SGDLS, CDR2 YYNGEE. V shed 4 bases, J shed 7 bases, and the junction held 10 bases outside the gene matches. CDR3 DNA sequence: TGTGCCAGCAGCTTAAGGGTGGCGGGAGGAAATGAGCAGTTCTTC. Translated, it gives CASSLRVAGGNEQFF.

In this sample, this clone turned up a few times. J is TRBJ1-1 and V is TRBV29-1; D is undetermined. This CDR3 region has 13 residues. V was clipped by 6 bases and J by 3 bases, with 14 bases between them. Germline V gene sequence: CDR1 SQVTM, CDR2 ANQGSEA. CDR3 DNA sequence: TGCAGCGTCGCGAGGGATCGGGACACTGAAGCTTTCTTT. Translating it yields CSVARDRDTEAFF.

The chain is built from TRBV5-6 and TRBJ2-7; D is possibly TRBD2 (5 bases). CDR3 length equals 13 residues. V was shortened by 0 bases and J by 6 bases, with 10 bases between the two germline ends. CDR1 and CDR2 (germline): SGHDT, YYEEEE. CDR3 in amino acids: CASSLVKGAEQYF. CDR3 DNA sequence: TGTGCCAGCAGCTTGGTGAAGGGAGCCGAGCAGTACTTC.

The gene calls are TRBV3-1 (or the pseudogene TRBV3-2) and TRBJ1-1; TRBD1 is a possible D gene (6 bases). Germline values: CDR1 LGHDT, CDR2 YNNKEL (reference sequence). The germline V and J ends were trimmed by 6 bases and 3 bases, with 11 bases remaining between them. This CDR3 spans 13 amino acids. CDR3 loop: CASRIRTDTEAFF. The CDR3 DNA reads as TGTGCCAGCAGGATCCGGACAGACACTGAAGCTTTCTTT.

The V and J genes are TRBV3-1 (or the pseudogene TRBV3-2) and TRBJ2-5, with TRBD1 identical over 7 bases. The CDR3 totals 15 residues. Germline trimming cut 3 bases from V and 1 base from J; bases unmatched to any gene: 5. The germline gives CDR1 LGHDT, CDR2 YNNKEL (reference sequence). The CDR3 sequence: CASSQDGTAQETQYF. The CDR3 nucleotides read TGTGCCAGCAGCCAGGACGGGACAGCCCAAGAGACCCAGTACTTC.

The rearrangement links TRBV24-1 to TRBJ1-2, with D unresolved. The CDR3 runs to 11 residues. Germline CDR1 KGHDR, CDR2 SFDVKD. Trimming took off 0 bases at V and 14 bases at J, with 9 bases between the two ends. The CDR3 spells CATSDLRTTTF. In nucleotides, the CDR3 is TGTGCCACCAGTGATTTGCGGACTACTACCTTC.

The J gene is TRBJ2-3, the V gene TRBV7-6; no definite D call. The CDR3 covers 15 residues. In germline, CDR1 is SGHVS, CDR2 FNYEAQ. V lost 1 base and J 2 bases, leaving 10 bases between the germline ends. CDR3 nucleotide sequence: TGTGCCAGCAGCTTAGGTGGAGCCCACACAGATACGCAGTATTTT. Its protein product is CASSLGGAHTDTQYF. The full variable domain, rest sourced from reference TRBV7-6 and TRBJ2-3, is GAGVSQSPRYKVTKRGQDVALRCDPISGHVSLYWYRQALGQGPEFLTYFNYEAQQDKSGLPNDRFSAERPEGSISTLTIQRTEQRDSAMYRCASSLGGAHTDTQYFGPGTRLTVL.

As to this clone: A read error may produce the germline difference seen at one junction end. The chain carries TRBV2 and TRBJ1-4, with 9 nucleotides matching TRBD1. Germline values: CDR1 SNHLY, CDR2 FYNNEI. CDR3 length equals 15 residues. CDR3 protein: CASSEGGQGAQKLFF. DNA for the CDR3: TGTGCCAGCAGCGAAGGGGGACAGGGAGCTCAGAAACTGTTTTTT.